Each of the 9 T cell receptor beta chains below was sequenced from the same sample in a study of vaccination and CD4 T cells after COVID-19. Scientists ran DNA taken from cultured CD4+ T cells through the Oncomine TCR Beta short-read assay for sequencing. Via MiXCR, TCRdb re-called the PCR reads, giving one row per CDR3 protein. The repertoire holds thousands of distinct CDR3 sequences, with roughly 50% as singletons. Antigens for these TCRs are unknown. The treatment was: approximately 9-day PBMC culture with coronavirus spike peptide pools or control peptides (ViraFEST assay). The unexposed donor provided CD4+ T cells, which were taken before the COVID-19 pandemic (2011-2018). Sequencing was performed on CD4+ T cells from blood, cultured in vitro. These TCRs come from a human donor in good health.

The V gene is TRBV7-2, the J gene TRBJ2-1, with 8 bases fitting TRBD1. The V gene end was trimmed by 8 bases and the J gene end by 2 bases; junction bases not matched to a gene: 11. The CDR3 loop spans 16 amino acids. Germline lookup yields CDR1 SGHTA and CDR2 FQGNSA. DNA of the CDR3: TGTGCCAGCTCACCAGGCGGACAGGGAGCCTACAATGAGCAGTTCTTC. This codes for CASSPGGQGAYNEQFF.

The V and J genes are TRBV6-1 and TRBJ1-6; 8 bases are a match to TRBD1. Per the germline V gene, CDR1 is MNHNS and CDR2 is SASEGT. The CDR3 is 14 residues long. The trim removed 8 bases at V and 15 bases at J, leaving 15 bases unmatched. This CDR3 is CASWTGSSPDLLHF. The DNA for the CDR3 is TGTGCCAGCTGGACAGGGTCGTCTCCCGATCTCCTCCACTTT.

The J gene is TRBJ2-7, the V gene TRBV6-1; 13 nucleotides align to TRBD2. Trimming cost V 8 bases and J 7 bases; bases outside gene matches: 8. Germline V gene data show CDR1 as MNHNS and CDR2 as SASEGT. The CDR3 runs to 14 residues. The CDR3 is CASGSTSGGSEQYF. The CDR3 region has the DNA TGTGCCAGCGGATCGACTAGCGGGGGGTCAGAGCAGTACTTC.

The CDR3 region is CASSQDAASKGTQYF. DNA for the CDR3: TGTGCCAGCAGCCAAGATGCAGCTAGCAAGGGGACCCAGTACTTC. The chain uses TRBV4-2 and TRBJ2-5; D is perhaps TRBD2 (5 bases). Germline values: CDR1 LGHNA, CDR2 YNFKEQ. V was clipped by 0 bases and J by 7 bases, with 15 bases between them. This CDR3 spans 15 amino acids.

The chain couples TRBV6-1 to TRBJ1-2; no definite D call. This CDR3 comprises 13 residues. The germline V gene encodes CDR1 MNHNS and CDR2 SASEGT. V was trimmed by 1 base and J by 5 bases, leaving 8 bases between them. DNA for the CDR3: TGTGCCAGCAGTGAAGGAATAGTTTATGGCTACACCTTC. Translating gives CASSEGIVYGYTF.

The V gene is TRBV20-1, the J gene TRBJ2-1, with 8 bases matching TRBD2. The germline gives CDR1 DFQATT, CDR2 SNEGSKA (reference sequence). The CDR3 is 15 residues long. V trimming: 4 bases; J trimming: 5 bases; junction bases outside the gene matches: 10. For the CDR3, the DNA is TGCAGTGCTACCAAACCGGGACTAGTCCACAATGAGCAGTTCTTC. Its protein product is CSATKPGLVHNEQFF.

The chain has TRBV20-1 and TRBJ1-4, with D perhaps TRBD1 (5 bases). This CDR3 comprises 14 residues. Between the trimmed V and J ends, which lost 5 bases and 4 bases, there was a span of 14 bases. The V gene's germline CDR1 is DFQATT and CDR2 SNEGSKA (reference sequence). CDR3 in amino acids: CSADRGALNEKLFF. In DNA form, the CDR3 reads TGCAGTGCTGATAGAGGGGCCCTTAATGAAAAACTGTTTTTT.

As to this clonotype: One end of the junction is discordant with germline, which a read error may explain. The chain joins TRBV7-7 to TRBJ2-1; 14 nucleotides agree with TRBD2. CDR3 length: 15 residues. The germline V gene has CDR1 SSHAT and CDR2 FNYEAQ (reference sequence). The DNA for the CDR3 is TGTGCTAGCAGCCAGGGACTAGCGGGGGTAGATGAGCAGTTCTTC. Protein sequence: CASSQGLAGVDEQFF.

This chain joins TRBV25-1 and TRBJ2-3, with a possible D match to TRBD2 (5 bases). This CDR3 region has 13 residues. The V end lost 7 bases, the J end lost 0 bases, and 8 bases lay between the germline ends. Germline V gene lookup returns CDR1 MGHDK and CDR2 SYGVNS. The CDR3 DNA follows: TGTGCCAGCACTAGCCCTAGCACAGATACGCAGTATTTT. The encoded protein is CASTSPSTDTQYF.